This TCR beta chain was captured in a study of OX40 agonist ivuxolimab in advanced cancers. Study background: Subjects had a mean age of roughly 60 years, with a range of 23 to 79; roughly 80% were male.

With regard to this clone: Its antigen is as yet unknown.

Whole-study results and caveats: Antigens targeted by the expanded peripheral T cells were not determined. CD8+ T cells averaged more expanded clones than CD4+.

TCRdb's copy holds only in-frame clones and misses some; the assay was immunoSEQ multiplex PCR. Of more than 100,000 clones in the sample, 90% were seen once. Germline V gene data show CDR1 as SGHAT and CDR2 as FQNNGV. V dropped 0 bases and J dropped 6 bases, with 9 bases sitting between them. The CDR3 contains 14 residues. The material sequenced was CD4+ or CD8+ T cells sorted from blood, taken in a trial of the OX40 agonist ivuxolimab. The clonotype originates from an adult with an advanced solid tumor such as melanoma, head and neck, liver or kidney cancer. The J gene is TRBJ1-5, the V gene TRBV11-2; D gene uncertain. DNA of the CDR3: TGTGCCAGCAGCTTAGATGGAGGCAGTCAGCCCCAGCATTTT. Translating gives CASSLDGGSQPQHF. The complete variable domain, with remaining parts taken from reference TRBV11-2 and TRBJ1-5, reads EAGVAQSPRYKIIEKRQSVAFWCNPISGHATLYWYQQILGQGPKLLIQFQNNGVVDDSQLPKDRFSAERLKGVDSTLKIQPAKLEDSAVYLCASSLDGGSQPQHFGDGTRLSIL.